These 14 T cell receptor beta chains were sequenced from one sample in a study of blood T cell repertoires in COVID-19. The data were produced by immunoSEQ multiplex PCR, yet TCRdb's version contains in-frame clones alone and is incomplete. The sample has around 130,000 clones, around 85% seen once. The source material was peripheral blood. These receptors were collected from a human donor in a cohort sampled during active COVID-19.

The rearrangement uses TRBV7-3 and TRBJ1-1, with 7 bases fitting TRBD1. With 5 bases clipped from V and 6 bases from J, the junction kept 6 bases outside the gene matches. CDR1 and CDR2 (germline): SGHTA, FQGTGA. The CDR3 loop spans 13 amino acids. CDR3 region: CASSPGGGPEAFF. CDR3 nucleotide sequence: TGTGCCAGCAGCCCCGGAGGGGGCCCTGAAGCTTTCTTT.

This clone was found a few times. CDR3: CASSQEGAGTPYGYTF. DNA for the CDR3: TGCGCCAGCAGCCAAGAAGGGGCCGGGACACCCTATGGCTACACCTTC. The rearrangement uses TRBV4-3 and TRBJ1-2; weak D call: TRBD1 (6 bases). V was shortened by 0 bases and J by 4 bases, with 15 bases between the two germline ends. Per the germline V gene, CDR1 is LGHNA and CDR2 is YSLEER. The CDR3 consists of 16 residues.

The genes are TRBV13 and TRBJ2-7, with D perhaps matching TRBD1 (6 bases). Trimming cost V 5 bases and J 5 bases, with 19 bases left between them. CDR3 length equals 15 residues. Germline lookup yields CDR1 PRHDT and CDR2 FYEKMQ (reference sequence). CDR3 amino acids: CASSIGQSPRNEQYF. The CDR3 nucleotides are TGTGCCAGCAGCATTGGACAGTCCCCTAGGAACGAGCAGTACTTC.

The rearrangement joins TRBV7-9 to TRBJ2-5, with 10 bases matching TRBD2. V gave up 2 bases and J gave up 13 bases; unmatched junction bases: 16. CDR1 and CDR2 (germline): SEHNR, FQNEAQ (reference sequence). The CDR3 is made up of 16 amino acids. This CDR3 is CASSLSAGPSGSLGYF. The CDR3 DNA sequence: TGTGCCAGCAGCTTATCCGCGGGTCCTAGCGGGAGTTTGGGGTACTTC.

This chain connects TRBV30 to TRBJ1-1; D call uncertain. The CDR3 length is 13 residues. The ends were cut back, 0 bases at V and 7 bases at J, with 12 bases in the middle. Looked up from germline, CDR1 is GTSNPN and CDR2 is SVGIG (reference sequence). CDR3 loop: CAWSVGPGGEAFF. The CDR3 nucleotides read TGTGCCTGGAGTGTAGGTCCTGGCGGTGAAGCTTTCTTT.

This chain links TRBV12-3 or TRBV12-4 with TRBJ2-7; possible D gene TRBD2, 6 bases. The CDR3 runs to 13 residues. V gave up 3 bases and J gave up 1 base, with 7 bases separating them. In nucleotides, the CDR3 is TGTGCCAGCAGTTTCGGGGGATCCTACGAGCAGTACTTC. This sequence encodes CASSFGGSYEQYF.

The chain links TRBV7-2 to TRBJ2-5; TRBD2 agrees at 9 bases. There are 15 residues in the CDR3. From germline, CDR1 is SGHTA and CDR2 FQGNSA. The ends lost 3 bases at V and 5 bases at J; junction bases unmatched: 7. CDR3 sequence reads: CASSLPAGGEETQYF. CDR3 bases: TGTGCCAGCAGCTTGCCAGCGGGAGGTGAGGAGACCCAGTACTTC.

This chain links TRBV11-3 with TRBJ2-3, with 10 bases fitting TRBD2. Germline CDR1 SGHNT, CDR2 YENEEA. The V segment lost 5 bases and the J segment 3 bases; nucleotides outside the gene matches: 11. The CDR3 totals 17 residues. CDR3 protein: CASSPRISGRSTDTQYF. The CDR3 region has the DNA TGTGCCAGCAGCCCCCGGATTAGCGGGAGGTCAACAGATACGCAGTATTTT.

This clone was picked up one time. The V and J genes are TRBV27 and TRBJ1-2; D might be TRBD1 (6 bases). Germline loops: CDR1 MNHEY, CDR2 SMNVEV (reference sequence). V lost 6 bases and J 2 bases, leaving 16 bases between the germline ends. The CDR3 covers 15 residues. The CDR3 spells CASRPTGFSNYGYTF. As DNA, the CDR3 is TGTGCCAGCAGGCCAACAGGGTTCTCCAACTATGGCTACACCTTC.

This rearrangement joins TRBV5-4 to TRBJ2-3; 7 bases map to TRBD2. This CDR3 region has 13 residues. V was pared by 2 bases and J by 6 bases, with 3 bases of the junction left unmatched. Germline V lookup: CDR1 SGHNT, CDR2 YYREEE (reference sequence). CDR3 loop: CASSLRGVDTQYF. Here the CDR3 DNA reads TGTGCCAGCAGCTTACGGGGGGTTGATACGCAGTATTTT. Drawing the rest from reference TRBV5-4 and TRBJ2-3, the complete variable domain is ETGVTQSPTHLIKTRGQQVTLRCSSQSGHNTVSWYQQALGQGPQFIFQYYREEENGRGNFPPRFSGLQFPNYSSELNVNALELDDSALYLCASSLRGVDTQYFGPGTRLTVL.

The chain employs TRBV29-1 and TRBJ2-7; 10 nucleotides match TRBD2. CDR3 length: 12 residues. Germline loops: CDR1 SQVTM, CDR2 ANQGSEA. The junction had 2 bases not matched to a gene; V was cut back by 6 bases and J by 3 bases. The CDR3: CSVLAGCYEQYV. The CDR3 DNA is TGCAGCGTACTAGCGGGATGCTACGAGCAGTACGTC.

This sequence joins TRBV5-1 and TRBJ2-7; no firm D call. Germline CDR1 and CDR2: SGHRS and YFSETQ. The CDR3 runs to 13 residues. V lost 1 base and J 5 bases, leaving 10 bases between the germline ends. The CDR3 here is CASSLNGLDEQYF. CDR3 coding DNA: TGCGCCAGCAGCTTGAACGGGTTGGACGAGCAGTACTTC.

The rearrangement joins TRBV6-5 to TRBJ1-5; 8 positions agree with TRBD1. V lost 10 bases and J lost 6; bases outside the gene matches: 14. Germline V gene data show CDR1 as MNHEY and CDR2 as SVGAGI. This CDR3 region has 15 residues. DNA for the CDR3: TGTGCCACATCTTTAGGACAGGGATGGATTCAGCCCCAGCATTTT. Translation: CATSLGQGWIQPQHF.

This chain connects TRBV29-1 to TRBJ1-4, with 9 bases lining up with TRBD1. Germline CDR1 and CDR2: SQVTM and ANQGSEA. The junction had 3 bases not matched to a gene; V was cut back by 5 bases and J by 5 bases. CDR3 length: 13 residues. The CDR3 loop reads CSVRGQGNEKLFF. CDR3 bases: TGCAGCGTTAGAGGACAGGGGAATGAAAAACTGTTTTTT.